The 2 T cell receptor beta chains in this list originate from one sample, sequenced in a study of CD8 T cells in ankylosing spondylitis. TCRdb processed the 5' RACE reads anew with MiXCR; each CDR3 protein has one entry. Here the sample spans 150,000 to 200,000 distinct CDR3 sequences, 9.5% to 13% being singletons. What was sequenced was blood, either unsorted or a sorted T cell fraction (not recorded which). These TCRs come from a male donor with ankylosing spondylitis or in good health (not recorded which).

This clonotype was seen ten or more times. The rearrangement joins TRBV20-1 to TRBJ1-3, with a weak D call TRBD1 (5 bases). CDR3 size: 15 residues. Trimming removed 0 bases from V and 2 bases from J, with 11 bases in between. CDR1 is DFQATT and CDR2 is SNEGSKA in the germline V gene (reference sequence). CDR3 in amino acids: CSARDSSGPGNTIYF. In DNA form, the CDR3 reads TGCAGTGCTAGAGATTCCTCGGGGCCTGGAAACACCATATATTTT.

In its sample, this clonotype was seen a few times. The chain links TRBV9 to TRBJ2-3; D remains ambiguous. The CDR3 sequence is 15 residues long. The ends were cut back, 0 bases at V and 1 base at J, with 9 bases in the middle. Germline V gene data show CDR1 as SGDLS and CDR2 as YYNGEE. CDR3 bases: TGTGCCAGCAGCGTAGCTTTAAGTGGCACAGATACGCAGTATTTT. It codes for CASSVALSGTDTQYF.